The 23 T cell receptor beta chains in this list originate from one sample, sequenced in a study of beta chain features in type 1 diabetes. Whole-study findings and limits: All four CD4+ subsets of Type 1 diabetes patients contained TCRB CDR3s that were moderately but significantly shorter.

These TCRs' antigens remain unknown. Expressed TCRB transcripts were sequenced because the entire RNA isolate underwent reverse transcription. Method: immunoSEQ multiplex PCR; TCRdb's copy keeps in-frame clones and lacks some. The repertoire holds about 650,000 clones, with roughly 12% as singletons. Sequencing was done on a sample of naive CD4+ T cells from blood. These receptors originate from a young man with type 1 diabetes.

This clone came up a few times. The chain is built from TRBV4-3 and TRBJ2-3; no clear D. V was clipped by 1 base and J by 0 bases, with 17 bases between them. This CDR3 is 18 amino acids long. CDR1 and CDR2 from the germline V gene are LGHNA and YSLEER. The CDR3: CASSQGPWSRISTDTQYF. CDR3 DNA: TGCGCCAGCAGCCAAGGACCGTGGAGCAGAATTAGCACAGATACGCAGTATTTT.

The chain couples TRBV9 to TRBJ1-2; 9 nucleotides agree with TRBD1. The CDR3 contains 14 residues. V was clipped by 0 bases and J by 8 bases; unmatched bases: 5. In germline, CDR1 is SGDLS, CDR2 YYNGEE. Here the CDR3 DNA reads TGTGCCAGCAGCGTAGGACAGGGGGAGGGAGGCTACACCTTC. Translation gives CASSVGQGEGGYTF.

This clone was counted ten times or more. V and J are TRBV23-1 and TRBJ1-4, with D unresolved. TRBV23-1 is filed as an ORF, its function uncertain. The V gene lost 3 bases and the J gene lost 7 bases, with 9 bases spanning the gap. The CDR3 contains 13 residues. The chain's CDR3 is CASSHPTAEKLFF. CDR3 in DNA: TGCGCCAGCAGTCACCCGACGGCTGAAAAACTGTTTTTT.

The V call is TRBV15, the J call TRBJ2-6, with D unresolved. The CDR3 is made up of 15 amino acids. The V gene lost 5 bases and the J gene lost 1 base, with 9 bases spanning the gap. CDR1 LNHNV and CDR2 YYDKDF come from the germline V gene (reference sequence). The CDR3 DNA is TGTGCCACCAGCTGGAGTTCTTCTGGGGCCAACGTCCTGACTTTC. It specifies CATSWSSSGANVLTF.

This chain links TRBV25-1 with TRBJ1-1, with 7 positions matching TRBD1. CDR1 is MGHDK, CDR2 SYGVNS, per germline. The CDR3 contains 13 residues. J gave up 5 bases and V 6 bases, and 6 bases lay outside the gene matches. CDR3 in DNA: TGTGCCAGCAGGGGACCAGGGGGTACTGAAGCTTTCTTT. Translating gives CASRGPGGTEAFF. Looking up the rest from reference TRBV25-1 and TRBJ1-1 gives the full variable domain: EADIYQTPRYLVIGTGKKITLECSQTMGHDKMYWYQQDPGMELHLIHYSYGVNSTEKGDLSSESTVSRIRTEHFPLTLESARPSHTSQYLCASRGPGGTEAFFGQGTRLTVV.

This chain uses TRBV5-1 with TRBJ1-2; no definite D call. This CDR3 has 13 residues. The germline V gene encodes CDR1 SGHRS and CDR2 YFSETQ. Trimming pared 5 bases from V and 0 bases from J, leaving 8 bases between. The CDR3 sequence is CASRVEANYGYTF. CDR3 nucleotides: TGCGCCAGCAGGGTGGAGGCTAACTATGGCTACACCTTC.

This clone has just a few counts. V and J are TRBV18 and TRBJ2-6; 8 bases agree with TRBD1. The trim removed 3 bases at V and 0 bases at J, leaving 10 bases unmatched. The CDR3 runs to 19 residues. The germline gives CDR1 KGHSH, CDR2 LQKENI. The CDR3 bases are TGTGCCAGCTCACCTCCGGGACAGGCGCCGTACTCTGGGGCCAACGTCCTGACTTTC. Amino acid sequence: CASSPPGQAPYSGANVLTF.

The gene calls are TRBV6-6 and TRBJ2-5; 8 nucleotides agree with TRBD1. Looked up from germline, CDR1 is MNHNY and CDR2 is SVGAGI (reference sequence). After removal of 7 bases from V and 5 bases from J, the junction contained 6 bases not matched to a gene. CDR3 size: 13 residues. CDR3 region: CASKDRELETQYF. CDR3 nucleotide sequence: TGTGCCAGCAAGGACAGGGAGTTGGAGACCCAGTACTTC.

Here the CDR3 reads CASSLDNNEQFF. CDR3 DNA sequence: TGTGCCAGCAGCTTGGACAACAATGAGCAGTTCTTC. This chain links TRBV7-2 with TRBJ2-1, with a weak D call TRBD1 (5 bases). Germline-derived CDR1 and CDR2 are SGHTA and FQGNSA. This CDR3 has 12 residues. Deletions cut 3 bases from V and 5 bases from J, with 5 bases between.

The V call is TRBV4-3, the J call TRBJ1-2; D remains unclear. CDR1 and CDR2 (germline): LGHNA, YSLEER. The V end was cut by 3 bases, the J end by 8 bases, with 19 bases between. This CDR3 region has 15 residues. The CDR3 loop is CASSHSGDNPGGYTF. The CDR3, as DNA: TGCGCCAGCAGCCACTCGGGAGACAACCCTGGGGGCTACACCTTC.

The chain recombines TRBV4-3 with TRBJ2-3; 11 nucleotides agree with TRBD2. The CDR3 is 19 amino acids. The ends lost 1 base at V and 8 bases at J; junction bases unmatched: 17. CDR1 is LGHNA, CDR2 YSLEER, per germline. CDR3: CASSQGYQLAGANRATQYF. In nucleotides, the CDR3 is TGCGCCAGCAGCCAAGGGTATCAACTAGCGGGGGCTAATAGGGCTACGCAGTATTTT.

This clone was counted a few times. The CDR3 bases are TGTGCCAGCAGCGTAGGATTCTGGAACAATGAGCAGTTCTTC. Its translation is CASSVGFWNNEQFF. This sequence joins TRBV9 and TRBJ2-1; D ambiguous. Trimming stripped 0 bases from V and 5 bases from J, with 9 bases between. Looked up from germline, CDR1 is SGDLS and CDR2 is YYNGEE. The CDR3 is 14 residues long.

This clone was detected a few times. This rearrangement joins TRBV27 to TRBJ1-6; D might be TRBD1 (5 bases). V lost 5 bases and J 5 bases, leaving 13 bases between the germline ends. Germline lookup yields CDR1 MNHEY and CDR2 SMNVEV (reference sequence). The CDR3 spans 15 residues. CDR3 sequence (DNA): TGTGCCAGCAGTCTGACCCCGGGGGATAATTCACCCCTCCACTTT. As protein: CASSLTPGDNSPLHF.

The rearrangement uses TRBV14 and TRBJ2-1; 12 bases are shared with TRBD2. Trimming took 5 bases from V and 3 from J; bases not matched to a gene: 5. Germline V CDR1 and CDR2: SGHDN, FVKESK. This CDR3 region has 16 residues. DNA for the CDR3: TGTGCCAGCAGCACCTGGACTAGCGGGATCTACAATGAGCAGTTCTTC. Translated, it gives CASSTWTSGIYNEQFF.

This clone has just a few counts. The chain joins TRBV28 to TRBJ2-1; maybe TRBD1 (6 bases). This CDR3 spans 15 amino acids. From germline, CDR1 is MDHEN and CDR2 SYDVKM. Trimming shortened V by 7 bases and J by 0 bases, and 13 bases separated the two germline ends. In DNA form, the CDR3 reads TGTGCCAGCACCAGGGGAGCGAGCTCCTACAATGAGCAGTTCTTC. Protein: CASTRGASSYNEQFF.

The CDR3 protein is CASTSTGPSGAQHF. CDR3 sequence (DNA): TGTGCCAGCACCTCGACAGGGCCCTCGGGGGCCCAGCATTTT. This chain links TRBV6-1 with TRBJ1-5, with 7 bases matching TRBD1. CDR3 size: 14 residues. Germline loops: CDR1 MNHNS, CDR2 SASEGT. V shed 7 bases, J shed 11 bases, and the junction held 14 bases outside the gene matches.

The chain recombines TRBV29-1 with TRBJ2-7; D may be TRBD1 (5 bases). Between the trimmed V and J ends, which lost 5 bases and 5 bases, there was a span of 13 bases. Germline assignment: CDR1 SQVTM and CDR2 ANQGSEA. The CDR3 runs 12 residues. The CDR3 is CSVIRQGDEQYF. Written as DNA, the CDR3 is TGCAGCGTTATCAGGCAGGGTGACGAGCAGTACTTC.

This clone turned up a few times. The chain has TRBV9 and TRBJ1-5; a weak D match, TRBD1 (5 bases). The CDR3 has 13 amino acids. Germline CDR1 SGDLS, CDR2 YYNGEE. Trimming took off 3 bases at V and 6 bases at J, with 10 bases between the two ends. DNA of the CDR3: TGTGCCAGCAGCGCCGGACAATTTCAGCCCCAGCATTTT. It codes for CASSAGQFQPQHF. Together with reference TRBV9 and TRBJ1-5, the CDR3 gives the full variable domain: DSGVTQTPKHLITATGQRVTLRCSPRSGDLSVYWYQQSLDQGLQFLIQYYNGEERAKGNILERFSAQQFPDLHSELNLSSLELGDSALYFCASSAGQFQPQHFGDGTRLSIL.

This clone has more than one count but fewer than ten. The chain combines TRBV10-2 with TRBJ2-7; D perhaps matches TRBD1 (7 bases). Germline V gene sequence: CDR1 WSHSY, CDR2 SAAADI. This CDR3 spans 15 amino acids. The V gene lost 8 bases and the J gene lost 5 bases, with 22 bases spanning the gap. The CDR3 nucleotides are TGCGCCAGCTATTCTCCTGGAGGGGGCGTCGACGAGCAGTACTTC. This encodes CASYSPGGGVDEQYF.

The CDR3 bases are TGTGCCAGCAGTGAAGGGCACCTAATGTACGAGCAGTACTTC. The encoded protein is CASSEGHLMYEQYF. The chain recombines TRBV2 with TRBJ2-7; D unresolved. Germline V gene data show CDR1 as SNHLY and CDR2 as FYNNEI. V was cut by 1 base and J by 4 bases, with 11 bases left in between. This CDR3 comprises 14 residues. The variable domain in full, with the rest retrieved from reference TRBV2 and TRBJ2-7, is EPEVTQTPSHQVTQMGQEVILRCVPISNHLYFYWYRQILGQKVEFLVSFYNNEISEKSEIFDDQFSVERPDGSNFTLKIRSTKLEDSAMYFCASSEGHLMYEQYFGPGTRLTVT.

This clone was seen only a few times. The chain links TRBV2 to TRBJ2-1; TRBD1 aligns across 7 bases. The CDR3 has 14 amino acids. Looked up from germline, CDR1 is SNHLY and CDR2 is FYNNEI. The J segment lost 3 bases and the V segment lost 6 bases, leaving 5 bases of the junction unmatched. DNA of the CDR3: TGTGCCAGCAGCGGATCAGGGGGCTACAATGAGCAGTTCTTC. Its translation is CASSGSGGYNEQFF. Full variable domain (remainder filled in from reference TRBV2 and TRBJ2-1): EPEVTQTPSHQVTQMGQEVILRCVPISNHLYFYWYRQILGQKVEFLVSFYNNEISEKSEIFDDQFSVERPDGSNFTLKIRSTKLEDSAMYFCASSGSGGYNEQFFGPGTRLTVL.

This CDR3 reads CASSISMYGYTF. CDR3 nucleotides: TGTGCCAGTAGTATCTCCATGTATGGCTACACCTTC. The V gene is TRBV19, the J gene TRBJ1-2; D is ambiguous. Germline CDR1 is LNHDA and CDR2 is SQIVND (reference sequence). The CDR3 extends over 12 amino acids. V was cut by 3 bases and J by 5 bases, with 7 bases left in between.

The chain combines TRBV7-2 with TRBJ1-5; 7 positions agree with TRBD1. The CDR3 sequence is 17 residues long. Trimming at V came to 4 bases and at J to 4 bases, leaving 13 bases not matched to a gene. CDR1 SGHTA and CDR2 FQGNSA come from the germline V gene. This CDR3 is CASSSPPGRGPNQPQHF. In DNA, the CDR3 is TGTGCCAGCAGCTCCCCACCCGGAAGGGGGCCGAATCAGCCCCAGCATTTT.